The 13 T cell receptor beta chains presented below share a single source sample, sequenced in a study of glioma-infiltrating T cells after dendritic cell vaccination. Stated time point: after dendritic cell vaccination, including at tumor progression/relapse. The table came from immunoSEQ multiplex PCR; TCRdb's copy has only in-frame clones and leaves some out. The table lists 50,000 to 70,000 clones, roughly 80% of them singletons, with 15% to 19% in the top ten. This specimen was blood, taken after dendritic cell vaccination. The receptors stem from a human donor with glioblastoma.

The chain employs TRBV19 and TRBJ2-7, with 8 bases lining up with TRBD1. Germline assignment: CDR1 LNHDA and CDR2 SQIVND (reference sequence). The CDR3 covers 14 residues. The V gene end was trimmed by 5 bases and the J gene end by 0 bases; junction bases not matched to a gene: 3. Written as DNA, the CDR3 is TGTGCCAGTAGTCCAGGGGGCTTCTCCTACGAGCAGTACTTC. Translated, it gives CASSPGGFSYEQYF. The whole variable domain, filled in from reference TRBV19 and TRBJ2-7, reads DGGITQSPKYLFRKEGQNVTLSCEQNLNHDAMYWYRQDPGQGLRLIYYSQIVNDFQKGDIAEGYSVSREKKESFPLTVTSAQKNPTAFYLCASSPGGFSYEQYFGPGTRLTVT.

V gene TRBV6-5 combines with J gene TRBJ1-2; 10 bases fit TRBD1. Germline V CDR1 and CDR2: MNHEY, SVGAGI. This CDR3 is 15 amino acids long. The V gene end was trimmed by 2 bases and the J gene end by 7 bases; junction bases not matched to a gene: 7. The chain's CDR3 is CASSYGGQGKGGYTF. CDR3 nucleotides: TGTGCCAGCAGTTACGGGGGACAGGGGAAGGGTGGCTACACCTTC.

V is TRBV13 and J is TRBJ1-3; D is uncertain. This CDR3 has 12 amino acids. The V gene's germline CDR1 is PRHDT and CDR2 FYEKMQ (reference sequence). V lost 2 bases and J 4 bases, leaving 3 bases between the germline ends. The CDR3 sequence is CASSLQGNTIYF. The CDR3 DNA reads as TGTGCCAGCAGCTTACAGGGAAACACCATATATTTT.

This chain links TRBV4-3 with TRBJ2-3; D unclear. The V and J ends lost 1 base and 3 bases respectively, with 5 bases between them. The CDR3 has 13 amino acids. CDR1 and CDR2 from the germline V gene are LGHNA and YSLEER. CDR3 protein: CASSQVPTDTQYF. The CDR3 DNA is TGCGCCAGCAGCCAAGTTCCTACAGATACGCAGTATTTT.

As for this clone: One end of the junction is discordant with germline, which a read error may explain. The chain joins TRBV6-1 to TRBJ2-4; maybe TRBD2 (7 bases). This CDR3 has 14 residues. Germline CDR1 reads MNHNS; CDR2 reads SASEGT. CDR3 region: CASSEDLLGGLELF. For the CDR3, the DNA is TGTGCCAGCAGTGAAGATCTTCTCGGGGGGCTTGAGCTCTTC.

The chain links TRBV10-2 to TRBJ1-4; tentative D call: TRBD1 (5 bases). CDR1 is WSHSY, CDR2 SAAADI, per germline. The CDR3 contains 16 residues. Trimming stripped 2 bases from V and 1 base from J, with 11 bases between. CDR3: CASSEGHRETNEKLFF. The CDR3 bases are TGCGCCAGCAGTGAGGGACACCGAGAAACTAATGAAAAACTGTTTTTT.

This clone was found a few times. Other DNA sequences of this sample code for an identical CDR3. The chain recombines TRBV4-2 with TRBJ2-5, with D perhaps matching TRBD2 (7 bases). The germline V gene has CDR1 LGHNA and CDR2 YNFKEQ. The length of the CDR3 is 13 residues. Trimming left V 4 bases short and J 5 bases short, with 11 bases between. The CDR3 DNA sequence: TGTGCCAGCAGCCCGGGGGGCGGGGAGACCCAGTACTTC. Amino acid sequence: CASSPGGGETQYF.

The chain recombines TRBV30 with TRBJ2-1; TRBD2 matches 11 bases. In germline, CDR1 is GTSNPN, CDR2 SVGIG (reference sequence). The CDR3 is made up of 18 amino acids. V was clipped by 4 bases and J by 0 bases; unmatched bases: 11. The chain's CDR3 is CAWKLAGGPLSSYNEQFF. The CDR3, as DNA: TGTGCCTGGAAGTTAGCGGGGGGGCCCCTCAGCTCCTACAATGAGCAGTTCTTC.

The J gene is TRBJ1-5, the V gene TRBV7-2; 7 bases fit TRBD1. J lost 11 bases, V lost 6 bases, and 16 bases had no gene match. The length of the CDR3 is 15 residues. The germline CDR1 and CDR2 sequences are SGHTA and FQGNSA. The CDR3 nucleotides read TGTGCCAGCAGTAGAACGGGACAGCGAGATTCGGCCCAGCATTTT. Translation: CASSRTGQRDSAQHF.

The CDR3 DNA reads as TGTGCCAGCAGCCAGACAGGTCTCTCCTACGAGCAGTACTTC. Protein sequence: CASSQTGLSYEQYF. The chain has TRBV5-6 and TRBJ2-7, with D perhaps matching TRBD1 (6 bases). The CDR3 consists of 14 residues. Germline CDR1 and CDR2: SGHDT and YYEEEE. V was cut by 4 bases and J by 0 bases, with 11 bases left in between.

The rearrangement links TRBV9 to TRBJ2-3, with no clear D. The CDR3 loop spans 14 amino acids. With 4 bases removed from V and 2 bases from J, the gap between germline ends came to 11 bases. The germline V gene has CDR1 SGDLS and CDR2 YYNGEE. CDR3 sequence (DNA): TGTGCCAGCAGCATGGCAGGCTCCACAGATACGCAGTATTTT. Translation: CASSMAGSTDTQYF.

The DNA of the CDR3 is TGTGCCAGCAGCCCCGGACAGGGGGCCTCTATGCCCTTTTCTGGCTACACCTTC. It is translated as CASSPGQGASMPFSGYTF. The chain links TRBV5-4 to TRBJ1-2; 11 bases line up with TRBD1. The CDR3 is 18 residues long. Trimming removed 4 bases from V and 7 bases from J; junction bases left unmatched: 18. Germline loops: CDR1 SGHNT, CDR2 YYREEE (reference sequence).

The chain joins TRBV7-3 to TRBJ1-1; no clear D gene. The V gene lost 5 bases and the J gene lost 1 base, with 11 bases spanning the gap. Germline CDR1 reads SGHTA; CDR2 reads FQGTGA. The CDR3 extends over 14 amino acids. The CDR3 is CASSITPGNTEAFF. CDR3 nucleotide sequence: TGTGCCAGCAGCATTACCCCAGGGAACACTGAAGCTTTCTTT. Full variable domain (rest looked up from reference TRBV7-3 and TRBJ1-1): GAGVSQTPSNKVTEKGKYVELRCDPISGHTALYWYRQSLGQGPEFLIYFQGTGAADDSGLPNDRFFAVRPEGSVSTLKIQRTERGDSAVYLCASSITPGNTEAFFGQGTRLTVV.